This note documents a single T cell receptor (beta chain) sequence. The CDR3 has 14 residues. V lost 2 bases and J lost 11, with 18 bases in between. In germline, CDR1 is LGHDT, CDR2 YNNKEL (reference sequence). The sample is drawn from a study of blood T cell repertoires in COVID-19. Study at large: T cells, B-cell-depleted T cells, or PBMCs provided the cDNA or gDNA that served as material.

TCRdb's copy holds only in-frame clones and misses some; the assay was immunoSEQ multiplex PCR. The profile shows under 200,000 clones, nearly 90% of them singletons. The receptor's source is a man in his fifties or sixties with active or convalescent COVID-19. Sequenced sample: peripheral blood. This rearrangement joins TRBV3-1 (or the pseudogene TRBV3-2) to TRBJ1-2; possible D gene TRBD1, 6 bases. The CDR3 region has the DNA TGTGCCAGCAGCCAATCCGGGGGGGCCGGAGCGTACACCTTC. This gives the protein CASSQSGGAGAYTF.